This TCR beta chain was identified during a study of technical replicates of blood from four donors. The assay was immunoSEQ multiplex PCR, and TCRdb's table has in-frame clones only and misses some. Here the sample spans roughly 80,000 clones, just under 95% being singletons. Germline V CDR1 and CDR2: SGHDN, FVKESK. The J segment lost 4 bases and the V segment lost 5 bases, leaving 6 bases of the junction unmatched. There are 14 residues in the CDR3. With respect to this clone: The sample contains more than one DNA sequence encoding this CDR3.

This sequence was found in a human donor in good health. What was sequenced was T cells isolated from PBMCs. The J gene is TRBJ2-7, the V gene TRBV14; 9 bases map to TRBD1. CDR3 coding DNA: TGTGCCAGCAGCTACGGGACAGGGAAGTACGAGCAGTACTTC. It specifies CASSYGTGKYEQYF. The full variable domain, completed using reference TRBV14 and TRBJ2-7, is EAGVTQFPSHSVIEKGQTVTLRCDPISGHDNLYWYRRVMGKEIKFLLHFVKESKQDESGMPNNRFLAERTGGTYSTLKVQPAELEDSGVYFCASSYGTGKYEQYFGPGTRLTVT.